This T cell receptor beta chain is drawn from a study of blood T cells in healthy people across ages (dated by TCRdb to 2015 to 2017). As for the study more broadly: In model experiments, roughly one uniquely barcoded TCR beta cDNA molecule per two T cells was captured by template switching. Using deep sequencing normalized with unique cDNA molecular identifiers, the study measured how TCR beta repertoire diversity changes with age. Four age groups were formed from the donors: young (average around 15 years), middle-aged (approximately 40), aged (62) and long-lived (82). To avoid experimental bias, donors of different ages were distributed randomly across sequencing lanes. Two additional independent replicas of 1 million unique cDNA reads from the same blood draw were analyzed for two donors (one aged 18 to 30 and one aged 80 or older).

Findings and caveats that apply to the study as a whole: Estimates of total diversity based on one million sequenced T cells were considered lower bounds and underestimates. Because profiling used bulk unsorted PBMCs, naive and antigen-experienced compartments could not be compared conclusively. The long-lived group showed more naive CD4+ T cells, fewer expanded clones and increased TCR diversity than the aged group, suggesting age selection. Observed TCR beta diversity per million T cells fell roughly linearly with age, and a significant reduction was already apparent by age about 43. The percentage of naive T cells measured by flow cytometry correlated strongly with observed TCR beta diversity. The CMV infection status of donors was not known, potentially confounding age-related changes in expanded clonotypes.

Donors were about 36 systemically healthy Caucasian individuals from Russia aged roughly 6 to 90 years. Each donor gave approximately 9.3 milliliters of peripheral blood, collected into EDTA-treated Vacutainer tubes. Ficoll-Paque density-gradient centrifugation was used to isolate PBMCs, with at least 6.5 million per sample. Total RNA was extracted from PBMCs with Trizol reagent, with at least 5.5 micrograms obtained per sample. Naive CD45RAhigh/CD27high T cell percentages were measured by flow cytometry on a PBMC aliquot from every donor. Of note for this clonotype: Its antigen is still unknown. Base qualities are not provided; no much larger clone lies one nucleotide away.

Taken from the germline V gene, the CDR1 and CDR2 loops are WSHSY and SAAADI. The CDR3 starts with the cysteine, ends with the phenylalanine, and has 18 residues. Only CDR3 DNA remains: 54 bases, in frame from the first base. The germline V and J ends show losses of 0 bases and 4 bases respectively, and no gene match explains 14 bases of the junction. To prepare the library, 5' RACE was applied. The listed sequencing device is Illumina HiSeq 2500. The second PCR ran for about 6 to 12 cycles and used a J-beta primer mix along with a sample-barcoded 5' primer. A template-switch 5' adaptor carrying 12 random nucleotides introduced a unique molecular identifier onto each TCR beta cDNA molecule. Each sample yielded at least 3 million CDR3-containing paired-end reads. First-strand cDNA was synthesized from all RNA with the Mint cDNA synthesis kit, primed by a TRBC-specific oligonucleotide. Following uracil-DNA glycosylase treatment, a first 18-cycle PCR with universal primers M1SS and BC2_uni_R was performed on all cDNA. In the authors' own workflow: Normalization of each sample was performed by random selection of 1 million high-quality reads, each carrying a distinct molecular identifier. Instead of being binned into consensus sequences, reads that shared molecular identifiers were thrown out. MiTCR, run with a Q25 quality threshold and the strictest error-elimination algorithm, handled CDR3 identification, clonotype clustering and error correction. A nonparametric unseen species model using Euler transformation provided a lower-bound estimate of total TCR beta diversity. TCRdb applied fastp at Q25 and MiXCR to the public reads, then kept only in-frame beta chains. Merged by CDR3 protein, the rows form single entries marked with the most common genes and DNA. TCRdb, not the original authors, processed these V and J calls. The sample yields under 1,000,000 distinct CDR3 sequences; about 36% were counted once. The biggest ten clones account for roughly 13% of the sample.

The chain links TRBV10-2 with TRBJ1-2, and 7 junction bases match TRBD1. The sequenced sample was blood. This clonotype originated in a man aged 18 to 29 in good health. CDR3 protein: CASSESLDRTFPIYGYTF. At the DNA level, the sequence is TGCGCCAGCAGTGAGTCGTTGGACAGGACGTTCCCGATCTATGGCTACACCTTC.